The present entry profiles one T cell receptor (beta chain) with its context. V lost 5 bases to trimming and J lost 4 bases, with 9 bases between them. The CDR3 extends over 12 amino acids. Germline V gives CDR1 MNHEY, CDR2 SVGAGI. Original processing notes: The assay estimated nucleated cells by amplifying reference gene primers. Profiled with immunoSEQ multiplex PCR; TCRdb holds only in-frame clones, not every one. V, J and clone size were drawn from that table, and D and trimming were deduced from the DNA. The sample records fewer than 120,000 clones, about 88% being singletons. The data stem from a study of blood T cell repertoires in COVID-19. Study-level information: Specimens from acute and convalescent COVID-19 originated in the United States, Italy and Spain. PBMCs, B-cell-depleted T cells, or T cells provided the cDNA or gDNA that made up the material.

This clonotype was sampled from a woman aged 45 to 65 with acute or convalescent COVID-19. This chain uses TRBV6-5 with TRBJ2-7; D may be TRBD1 (5 bases). The specimen was peripheral blood. CDR3 region: CASSKGSYEQYF. CDR3 sequence (DNA): TGTGCCAGCAGTAAGGGGTCGTACGAGCAGTACTTC.